This T cell receptor (beta chain) comes out of a study of Tregs in tolerant kidney transplant recipients. Overall study findings and caveats: Tolerant patients' donor-specific Tregs expanded beyond overall Tregs, suggesting antigen-driven growth. Some patients' samples used different primers over time, so nucleotide sequences weren't comparable.

Deletions cut 6 bases from V and 4 bases from J, with 10 bases between. The germline V gene encodes CDR1 LNHNV and CDR2 YYDKDF (reference sequence). This CDR3 has 13 residues. Mixed chimerism was transient after nonmyeloablative marrow transplants from related graft donors. Thawed PBMCs were FACS-sorted into unstimulated CD4+CD25+CD127- regulatory T cells, CD4+CD25- non-regulatory cells, CD4 and CD8 cells. As concerns this clone: Its specificity is unknown. With the read ending 3 residues before the CDR3 end, the germline J gene is used to fill in that end.

The method was immunoSEQ multiplex PCR; TCRdb's version includes in-frame clones alone and lacks a portion of them. The sample holds approximately 11,000 clones. The clonotype originates from a human patient who received a combined kidney and bone marrow transplant. Among the T cells, some may be from the graft donor. Source: CD8+ T cells from blood (PBMCs), taken 24 months after the transplant. The chain combines TRBV15 with TRBJ1-5; D is unclear. The sequenced part of the CDR3 DNA is TGTGCCACCAGTCTCCACACGAATCAGCCC. Translating gives CATSLHTNQP. The full-length CDR3 reads as CATSLHTNQPQHF.